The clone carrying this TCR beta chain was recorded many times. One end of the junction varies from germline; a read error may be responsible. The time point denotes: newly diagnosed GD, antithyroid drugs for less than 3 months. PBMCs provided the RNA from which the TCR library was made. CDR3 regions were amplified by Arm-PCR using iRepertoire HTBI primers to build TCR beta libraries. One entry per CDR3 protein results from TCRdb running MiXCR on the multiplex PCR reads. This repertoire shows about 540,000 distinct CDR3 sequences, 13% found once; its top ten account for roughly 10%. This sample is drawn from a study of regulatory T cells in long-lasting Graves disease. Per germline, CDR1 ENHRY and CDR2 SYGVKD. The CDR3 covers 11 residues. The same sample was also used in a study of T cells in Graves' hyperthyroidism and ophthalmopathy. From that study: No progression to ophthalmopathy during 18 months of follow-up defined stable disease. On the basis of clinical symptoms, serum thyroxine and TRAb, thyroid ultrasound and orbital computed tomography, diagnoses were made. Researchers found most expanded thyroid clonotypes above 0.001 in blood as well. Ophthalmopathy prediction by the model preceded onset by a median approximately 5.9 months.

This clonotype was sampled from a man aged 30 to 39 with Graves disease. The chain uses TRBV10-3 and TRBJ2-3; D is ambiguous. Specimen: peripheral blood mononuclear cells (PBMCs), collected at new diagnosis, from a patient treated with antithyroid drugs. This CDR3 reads CPIGITDTQYF. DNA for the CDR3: TGTCCCATCGGTATTACAGATACGCAGTATTTT.